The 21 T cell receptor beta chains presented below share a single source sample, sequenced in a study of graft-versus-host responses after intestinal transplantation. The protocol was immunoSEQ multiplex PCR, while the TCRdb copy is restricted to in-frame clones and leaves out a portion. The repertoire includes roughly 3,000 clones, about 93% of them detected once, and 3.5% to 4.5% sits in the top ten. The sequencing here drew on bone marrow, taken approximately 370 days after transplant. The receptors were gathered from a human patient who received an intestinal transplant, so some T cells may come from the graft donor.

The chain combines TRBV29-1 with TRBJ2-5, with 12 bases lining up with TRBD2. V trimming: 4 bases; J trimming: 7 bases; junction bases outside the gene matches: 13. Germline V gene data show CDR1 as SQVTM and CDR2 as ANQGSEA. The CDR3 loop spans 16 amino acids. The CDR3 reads CSVVGDPSGRAGTQYF. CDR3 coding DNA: TGCAGCGTTGTGGGGGACCCTAGCGGGAGGGCCGGGACCCAGTACTTC.

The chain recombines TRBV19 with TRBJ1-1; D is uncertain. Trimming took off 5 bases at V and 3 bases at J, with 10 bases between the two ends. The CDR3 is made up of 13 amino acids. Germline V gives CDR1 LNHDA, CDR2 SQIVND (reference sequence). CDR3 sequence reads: CASSWREDTEAFF. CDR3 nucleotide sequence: TGTGCCAGTAGTTGGAGGGAGGACACTGAAGCTTTCTTT.

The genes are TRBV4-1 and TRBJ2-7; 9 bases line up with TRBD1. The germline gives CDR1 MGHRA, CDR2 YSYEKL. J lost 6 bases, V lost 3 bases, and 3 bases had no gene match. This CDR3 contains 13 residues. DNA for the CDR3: TGCGCCAGCAGCCAGGGACAGGGCGTCGAGCAGTACTTC. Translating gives CASSQGQGVEQYF.

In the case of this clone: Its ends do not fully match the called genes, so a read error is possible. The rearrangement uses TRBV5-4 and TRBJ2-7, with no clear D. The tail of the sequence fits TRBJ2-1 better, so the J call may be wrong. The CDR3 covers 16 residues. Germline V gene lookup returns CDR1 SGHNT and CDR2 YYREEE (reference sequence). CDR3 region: CASGLAGASSYNEQFF. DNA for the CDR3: TGTGCCAGCGGCTTGGCCGGCGCGAGCTCCTACAATGAGCAGTTCTTC.

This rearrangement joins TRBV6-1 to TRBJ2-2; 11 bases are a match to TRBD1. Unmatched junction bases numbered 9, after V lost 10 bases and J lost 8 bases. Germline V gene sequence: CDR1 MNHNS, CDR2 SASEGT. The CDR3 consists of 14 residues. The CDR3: CATRDRGYAGELFF. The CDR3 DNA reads TGTGCCACACGGGACAGGGGGTATGCGGGGGAGCTGTTTTTT.

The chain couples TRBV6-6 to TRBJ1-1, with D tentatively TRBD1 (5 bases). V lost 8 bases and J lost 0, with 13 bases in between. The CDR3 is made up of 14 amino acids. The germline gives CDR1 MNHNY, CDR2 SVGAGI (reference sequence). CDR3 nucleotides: TGTGCCAGCTATTTGGACACCCTGAACACTGAAGCTTTCTTT. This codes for CASYLDTLNTEAFF.

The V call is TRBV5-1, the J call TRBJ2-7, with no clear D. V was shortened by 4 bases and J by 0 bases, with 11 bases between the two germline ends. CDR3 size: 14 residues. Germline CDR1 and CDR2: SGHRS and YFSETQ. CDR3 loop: CASSPSGNSYEQYF. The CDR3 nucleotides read TGCGCCAGCAGCCCCTCGGGCAACTCCTACGAGCAGTACTTC.

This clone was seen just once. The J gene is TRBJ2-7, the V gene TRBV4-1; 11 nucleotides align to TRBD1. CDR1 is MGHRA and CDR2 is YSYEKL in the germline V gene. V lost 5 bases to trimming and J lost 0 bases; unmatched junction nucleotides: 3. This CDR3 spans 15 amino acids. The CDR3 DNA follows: TGCGCCAGCAGCTTTGGGACAGGGGGCTCCTACGAGCAGTACTTC. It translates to CASSFGTGGSYEQYF.

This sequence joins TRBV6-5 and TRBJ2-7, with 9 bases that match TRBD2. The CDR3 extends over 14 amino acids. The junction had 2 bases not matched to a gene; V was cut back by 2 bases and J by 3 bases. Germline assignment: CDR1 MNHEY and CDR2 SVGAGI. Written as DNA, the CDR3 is TGTGCCAGCAGTTACGGAGCGGGAGGCTACGAGCAGTACTTC. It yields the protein CASSYGAGGYEQYF.

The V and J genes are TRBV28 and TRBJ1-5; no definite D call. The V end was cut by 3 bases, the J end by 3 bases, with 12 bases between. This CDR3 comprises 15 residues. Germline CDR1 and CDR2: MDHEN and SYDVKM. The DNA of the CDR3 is TGTGCCAGCAGTTTGGATTGGGTGCTCAATCAGCCCCAGCATTTT. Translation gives CASSLDWVLNQPQHF.

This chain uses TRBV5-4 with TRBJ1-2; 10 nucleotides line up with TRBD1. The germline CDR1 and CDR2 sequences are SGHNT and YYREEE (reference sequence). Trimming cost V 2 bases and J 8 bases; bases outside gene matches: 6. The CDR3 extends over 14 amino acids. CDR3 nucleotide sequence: TGTGCCAGCAGCTTCATCGGGACAGGGGAAGGCTACACCTTC. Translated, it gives CASSFIGTGEGYTF.

This CDR3 is CASSYGENVPEAFF. The CDR3 region has the DNA TGTGCCAGCAGTTATGGAGAGAACGTCCCTGAAGCTTTCTTT. The rearrangement joins TRBV6-5 to TRBJ1-1; D is uncertain. V was pared by 3 bases and J by 6 bases, with 14 bases between. Germline CDR1 and CDR2: MNHEY and SVGAGI. This CDR3 region has 14 residues.

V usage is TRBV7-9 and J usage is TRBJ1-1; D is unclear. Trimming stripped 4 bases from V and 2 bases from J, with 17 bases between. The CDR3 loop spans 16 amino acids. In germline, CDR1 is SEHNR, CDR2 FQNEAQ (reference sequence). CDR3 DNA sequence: TGTGCCAGCAGCTCTCATCCGGACGGACCTAACACTGAAGCTTTCTTT. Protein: CASSSHPDGPNTEAFF. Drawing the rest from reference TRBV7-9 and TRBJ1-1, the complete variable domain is DTGVSQNPRHKITKRGQNVTFRCDPISEHNRLYWYRQTLGQGPEFLTYFQNEAQLEKSRLLSDRFSAERPKGSFSTLEIQRTEQGDSAMYLCASSSHPDGPNTEAFFGQGTRLTVV.

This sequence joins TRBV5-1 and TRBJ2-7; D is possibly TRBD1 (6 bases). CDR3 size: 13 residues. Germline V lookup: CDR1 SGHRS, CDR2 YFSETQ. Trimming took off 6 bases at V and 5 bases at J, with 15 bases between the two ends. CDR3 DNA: TGCGCCAGCACGGGCCCCGGACAGAACGAGCAGTACTTC. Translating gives CASTGPGQNEQYF. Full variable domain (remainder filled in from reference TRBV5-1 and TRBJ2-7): KAGVTQTPRYLIKTRGQQVTLSCSPISGHRSVSWYQQTPGQGLQFLFEYFSETQRNKGNFPGRFSGRQFSNSRSEMNVSTLELGDSALYLCASTGPGQNEQYFGPGTRLTVT.

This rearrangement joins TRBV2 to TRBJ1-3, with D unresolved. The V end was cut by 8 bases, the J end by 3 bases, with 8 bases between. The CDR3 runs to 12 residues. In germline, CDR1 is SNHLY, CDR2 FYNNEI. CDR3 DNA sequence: TGTGCCAGCGGCTCGAGTGGAAACACCATATATTTT. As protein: CASGSSGNTIYF.

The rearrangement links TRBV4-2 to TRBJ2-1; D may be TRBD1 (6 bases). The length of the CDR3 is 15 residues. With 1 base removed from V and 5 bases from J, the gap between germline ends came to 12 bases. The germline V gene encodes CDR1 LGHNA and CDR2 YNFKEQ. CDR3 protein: CASSQGQGLDNEQFF. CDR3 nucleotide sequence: TGTGCCAGCAGCCAAGGGCAGGGGTTGGACAATGAGCAGTTCTTC.

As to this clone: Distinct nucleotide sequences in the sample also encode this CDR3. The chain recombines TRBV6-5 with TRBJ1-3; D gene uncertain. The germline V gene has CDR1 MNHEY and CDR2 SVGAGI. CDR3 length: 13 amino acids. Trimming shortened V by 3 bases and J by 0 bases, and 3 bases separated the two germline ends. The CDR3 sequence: CASSYNSGNTIYF. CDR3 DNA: TGTGCCAGCAGTTATAACTCTGGAAACACCATATATTTT.

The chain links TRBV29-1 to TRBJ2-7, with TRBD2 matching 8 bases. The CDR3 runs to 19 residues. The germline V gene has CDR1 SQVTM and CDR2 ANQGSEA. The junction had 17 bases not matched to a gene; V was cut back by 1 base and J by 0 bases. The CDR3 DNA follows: TGCAGCGTTGAAGCTGGAGGACTAGCCATCCACCTTTCCTCCTACGAGCAGTACTTC. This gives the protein CSVEAGGLAIHLSSYEQYF.

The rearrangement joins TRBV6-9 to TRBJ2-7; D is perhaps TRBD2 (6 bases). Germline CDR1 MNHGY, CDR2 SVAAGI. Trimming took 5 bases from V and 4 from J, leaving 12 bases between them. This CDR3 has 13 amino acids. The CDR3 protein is CASSEARGYEQYF. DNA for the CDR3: TGTGCCAGCAGTGAAGCGCGGGGATACGAGCAGTACTTC.

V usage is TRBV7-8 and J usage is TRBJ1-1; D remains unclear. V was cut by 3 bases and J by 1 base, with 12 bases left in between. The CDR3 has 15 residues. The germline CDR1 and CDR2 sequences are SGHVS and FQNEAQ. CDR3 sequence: CASSLFGFTNTEAFF. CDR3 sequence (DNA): TGTGCCAGCAGCTTGTTTGGGTTTACGAACACTGAAGCTTTCTTT.

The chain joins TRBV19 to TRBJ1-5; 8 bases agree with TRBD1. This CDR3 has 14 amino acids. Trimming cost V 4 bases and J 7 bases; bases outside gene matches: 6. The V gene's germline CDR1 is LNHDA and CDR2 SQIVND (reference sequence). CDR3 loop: CASSTWTGRQPQHF. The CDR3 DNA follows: TGTGCCAGTAGTACGTGGACAGGGAGACAGCCCCAGCATTTT.